Below, one T cell receptor beta chain is given with its context. PBMCs were sourced from more than 9 ml fresh peripheral blood. The source of the sample is a study of T cells in Graves' hyperthyroidism and ophthalmopathy. Whole-study context: Blood was drawn when the patient was first diagnosed and still untreated.

This CDR3 spans 15 amino acids. V dropped 6 bases and J dropped 3 bases, with 17 bases sitting between them. Germline V gene data show CDR1 as MNHEY and CDR2 as SVGEGT. TCR beta CDR3 regions were amplified from RNA transcripts. RT-PCR in the first round (using the HTBI primer set) targeted the TCR CDR3. One entry per CDR3 protein, called by TCRdb with MiXCR from the multiplex PCR reads. The sample lists about 590,000 distinct CDR3 sequences, 15% to 18% seen once, with approximately 7.4% in the top ten. The sample comprised blood. V gene TRBV6-2 or TRBV6-3 combines with J gene TRBJ1-2; no reliable D call. This receptor was identified in a woman aged 25-40 years with Graves' hyperthyroidism. The CDR3 sequence: CASSRPLTEDYGYTF. The DNA of the CDR3 is TGTGCCAGCAGCCGACCGCTGACGGAGGACTATGGCTACACCTTC.